Shown below are 15 T cell receptor beta chains from a single sample sequenced in a study of blood T cell repertoires in COVID-19. The method was immunoSEQ multiplex PCR; TCRdb's version includes in-frame clones alone and lacks a portion of them. The data contain 350,000 to 550,000 clones, roughly nine tenths of them singletons. Material for sequencing was PBMCs or T cells enriched from blood (not recorded which). Receptors originate from a man between 25 and 39 years old who had recovered from COVID-19.

The J gene is TRBJ2-7, the V gene TRBV19; no firm D call. Trimming removed 4 bases at V and 5 bases at J, with 9 bases between. CDR1 LNHDA and CDR2 SQIVND come from the germline V gene (reference sequence). The CDR3 runs to 12 residues. DNA for the CDR3: TGTGCCAGTAGTAACAGTCTGCACGAGCAGTACTTC. Its protein product is CASSNSLHEQYF. Using reference TRBV19 and TRBJ2-7 for the parts outside the CDR3, the full variable domain is DGGITQSPKYLFRKEGQNVTLSCEQNLNHDAMYWYRQDPGQGLRLIYYSQIVNDFQKGDIAEGYSVSREKKESFPLTVTSAQKNPTAFYLCASSNSLHEQYFGPGTRLTVT.

The table lists this clone with a count of one. This chain uses TRBV5-4 with TRBJ1-2; 10 nucleotides match TRBD1. The germline CDR1 and CDR2 sequences are SGHNT and YYREEE (reference sequence). With V trimmed by 2 bases and J by 6 bases, 4 bases remained unmatched. The CDR3 spans 14 residues. Here the CDR3 reads CASSLPGQGHGYTF. CDR3 sequence (DNA): TGTGCCAGCAGCTTACCGGGACAGGGGCATGGCTACACCTTC. Looking up the rest from reference TRBV5-4 and TRBJ1-2 gives the full variable domain: ETGVTQSPTHLIKTRGQQVTLRCSSQSGHNTVSWYQQALGQGPQFIFQYYREEENGRGNFPPRFSGLQFPNYSSELNVNALELDDSALYLCASSLPGQGHGYTFGSGTRLTVV.

The chain joins TRBV10-3 to TRBJ1-3, with D unclear. Trimming cost V 6 bases and J 3 bases, with 6 bases left between them. The CDR3 has 12 amino acids. Germline CDR1 is ENHRY and CDR2 is SYGVKD. Written as DNA, the CDR3 is TGTGCCATCAGGACTGATGGAAACACCATATATTTT. It codes for CAIRTDGNTIYF.

The chain combines TRBV5-1 with TRBJ2-2, with D maybe TRBD1 (6 bases). Germline loops: CDR1 SGHRS, CDR2 YFSETQ. The CDR3 has 14 residues. Trimming took 5 bases from V and 5 from J, leaving 13 bases between them. The CDR3 sequence: CASRITGNTGELFF. DNA for the CDR3: TGCGCCAGCAGGATAACAGGGAATACCGGGGAGCTGTTTTTT.

This chain joins TRBV11-2 and TRBJ1-5; D might be TRBD1 (5 bases). V lost 1 base, J lost 0 bases, and 7 bases lay in between. The CDR3 runs to 15 residues. Germline loops: CDR1 SGHAT, CDR2 FQNNGV. In DNA, the CDR3 is TGTGCCAGCAGCTTAGGGCAGGGTAGCAATCAGCCCCAGCATTTT. Its protein product is CASSLGQGSNQPQHF.

The V and J genes are TRBV3-1 (or the pseudogene TRBV3-2) and TRBJ2-5; tentatively, D is TRBD2 (7 bases). The ends were cut back, 4 bases at V and 3 bases at J, with 12 bases in the middle. This CDR3 is 14 amino acids long. Germline CDR1 reads LGHDT; CDR2 reads YNNKEL (reference sequence). The CDR3 DNA reads TGTGCCAGCAGCCCCGGAGGGGGGGAAGAGACCCAGTACTTC. Amino acid sequence: CASSPGGGEETQYF.

The chain carries TRBV9 and TRBJ2-7; D may be TRBD2 (6 bases). V lost 3 bases and J 2 bases, leaving 12 bases between the germline ends. This CDR3 is 14 amino acids long. The germline gives CDR1 SGDLS, CDR2 YYNGEE. The DNA of the CDR3 is TGTGCCAGCAGCGCCGGGACTCCTACCTACGAGCAGTACTTC. Amino acid sequence: CASSAGTPTYEQYF. Based on the CDR3 plus reference TRBV9 and TRBJ2-7, the full variable domain is DSGVTQTPKHLITATGQRVTLRCSPRSGDLSVYWYQQSLDQGLQFLIQYYNGEERAKGNILERFSAQQFPDLHSELNLSSLELGDSALYFCASSAGTPTYEQYFGPGTRLTVT.

This clone was seen a handful of times. The chain employs TRBV18 and TRBJ2-5; D call uncertain. The CDR3 totals 14 residues. V was shortened by 0 bases and J by 1 base, with 6 bases between the two germline ends. Germline V gene sequence: CDR1 KGHSH, CDR2 LQKENI. Here the CDR3 reads CASSPPGVQETQYF. The CDR3 nucleotides read TGTGCCAGCTCACCACCTGGAGTCCAAGAGACCCAGTACTTC.

This rearrangement joins TRBV5-1 to TRBJ2-3; 8 bases align to TRBD2. The CDR3 is made up of 17 amino acids. Germline V lookup: CDR1 SGHRS, CDR2 YFSETQ. Trimming cost V 0 bases and J 0 bases; bases outside gene matches: 6. In DNA form, the CDR3 reads TGCGCCAGCAGCTTGGCACCGGGAGGGCCGAGCACAGATACGCAGTATTTT. As protein: CASSLAPGGPSTDTQYF.

This rearrangement joins TRBV30 to TRBJ2-4; D is possibly TRBD2 (6 bases). The CDR3 runs 13 residues. CDR1 is GTSNPN and CDR2 is SVGIG in the germline V gene (reference sequence). The V gene lost 3 bases and the J gene lost 7 bases, with 13 bases spanning the gap. The CDR3 nucleotides read TGTGCCTGGAGCTTTCGGGGGTCGAACATTCAGTACTTC. It specifies CAWSFRGSNIQYF.

J is TRBJ2-1 and V is TRBV18; 7 nucleotides line up with TRBD2. V was clipped by 3 bases and J by 0 bases; unmatched bases: 5. There are 16 residues in the CDR3. CDR1 and CDR2 (germline): KGHSH, LQKENI. The CDR3 sequence is CASSPRPSGSYNEQFF. The CDR3, as DNA: TGTGCCAGCTCACCTCGTCCTAGCGGCTCCTACAATGAGCAGTTCTTC.

V gene TRBV28 combines with J gene TRBJ2-5, with 7 bases matching TRBD2. The CDR3 is 14 residues long. V shed 5 bases and J 2 bases; nucleotides not matched to a gene: 5. Germline lookup yields CDR1 MDHEN and CDR2 SYDVKM. CDR3 coding DNA: TGTGCCAGCAGTCTTCTAGCGGTTCAAGAGACCCAGTACTTC. Its protein is CASSLLAVQETQYF.

With respect to this clone: In the same sample, other DNA sequences code for this CDR3. The chain combines TRBV6-5 with TRBJ2-7, with TRBD2 matching 9 bases. This CDR3 has 15 residues. The germline CDR1 and CDR2 sequences are MNHEY and SVGAGI. V lost 0 bases to trimming and J lost 2 bases; unmatched junction nucleotides: 2. CDR3 DNA: TGTGCCAGCAGTTACTCATTAGCGGGAGCCTACGAGCAGTACTTC. This translates into CASSYSLAGAYEQYF.

This chain connects TRBV9 to TRBJ1-2, with TRBD1 as a possible D gene (5 bases). This CDR3 has 14 residues. Germline assignment: CDR1 SGDLS and CDR2 YYNGEE. Trimming removed 4 bases from V and 8 bases from J, with 18 bases in between. The CDR3 DNA sequence: TGTGCCAGCAGCCCTCAGGGTTGGCGAGAGGGCTACACCTTC. This translates into CASSPQGWREGYTF.

CDR3 bases: TGTGCCAGCAGTGACCCGCTGGTTTGGACAGGGAAGATACTAGCGGGGGATACCTACGAGCAGTACTTC. This translates into CASSDPLVWTGKILAGDTYEQYF. V is TRBV6-4 and J is TRBJ2-7, with TRBD2 matching 11 bases. Trimming at V came to 2 bases and at J to 2 bases, leaving 26 bases not matched to a gene. CDR1 is MRHNA, CDR2 SNTAGT, per germline. The CDR3 has 23 residues.